The clone carrying this TCR beta chain was counted many times. This CDR3 contains 12 residues. V gave up 4 bases and J gave up 7 bases, with 8 bases separating them. CDR1 and CDR2 from the germline V gene are SEHNR and FQNEAQ (reference sequence). Each CDR3 protein gets one entry after TCRdb re-called the 5' RACE reads with MiXCR. This table has around 30,000 distinct CDR3 sequences, roughly 4.1% appearing once. The data originate from a study of early T cells in non-severe SARS-CoV-2 infection. This clonotype was obtained from an adult who was a healthcare worker with PCR-confirmed SARS-CoV-2 infection or an uninfected control (not recorded which). The J gene is TRBJ2-1, the V gene TRBV7-9, with unresolved D. The sample comprised whole blood. CDR3 region: CASSSLLNEQFF. The CDR3, as DNA: TGTGCCAGCAGCTCACTGCTTAATGAGCAGTTCTTC.